Following are 8 T cell receptor beta chains from one sample sequenced in a study of T cells after yellow fever vaccination. TCRdb used MiXCR to reprocess the 5' RACE reads, holding one entry per CDR3 protein. Here the sample spans about 300,000 distinct CDR3 sequences, roughly 8.7% being singletons. Sample: CD4+ T cells sorted from PBMCs, taken 5 days after the yellow fever booster vaccination. Source of these receptors: a man aged 18 to 30 who received the YFV17D yellow fever vaccine.

The chain combines TRBV2 with TRBJ2-1; TRBD2 might be the D (6 bases). The germline V gene encodes CDR1 SNHLY and CDR2 FYNNEI. Trimming took 3 bases from V and 10 from J, leaving 13 bases between them. The CDR3 runs 13 residues. CDR3 DNA sequence: TGTGCCAGCAGTGAGTGGTTTGGGGGGGAGCAGTTCTTC. Its protein is CASSEWFGGEQFF.

This clonotype was observed a handful of times. The chain employs TRBV19 and TRBJ1-1; D is perhaps TRBD1 (6 bases). The CDR3 sequence is 13 residues long. Per the germline V gene, CDR1 is LNHDA and CDR2 is SQIVND (reference sequence). The germline V and J ends were trimmed by 5 bases and 3 bases, with 10 bases remaining between them. The CDR3 coding sequence is TGTGCCAGTAGTCTACAGGGACACACTGAAGCTTTCTTT. Amino acid sequence: CASSLQGHTEAFF.

This chain uses TRBV24-1 with TRBJ2-1; TRBD2 agrees at 14 bases. This CDR3 has 16 residues. Germline V gene sequence: CDR1 KGHDR, CDR2 SFDVKD. The V and J ends lost 2 bases and 12 bases, in that order; junction bases with no gene match: 8. The CDR3 loop is CATSDSGTSGGHRQFF. CDR3 coding DNA: TGTGCCACCAGTGATTCCGGGACTAGCGGGGGCCACCGGCAGTTCTTC.

This clonotype was observed a few times. The rearrangement links TRBV3-1 to TRBJ1-4; 10 bases align to TRBD1. The ends lost 6 bases at V and 11 bases at J; junction bases unmatched: 12. Germline-derived CDR1 and CDR2 are LGHDT and YNNKEL (reference sequence). This CDR3 comprises 15 residues. The CDR3 region has the DNA TGTGCCAGCAGTGACTACACCCCGGGACAGGGGAAACTGTTTTTT. Encoded protein: CASSDYTPGQGKLFF.

This clonotype was picked up a small number of times. The V call is TRBV6-2 or TRBV6-3, the J call TRBJ1-6, with D possibly TRBD1 on 5 matching bases. This CDR3 has 16 residues. Germline assignment: CDR1 MNHEY and CDR2 SVGEGT. V shed 4 bases and J shed 5 bases, with 15 bases lying between them. DNA of the CDR3: TGTGCCAGCAGTTTAAGGACATACAAAGATAATTCACCCCTCCACTTT. It is translated as CASSLRTYKDNSPLHF.

The sample holds a few counts of this clonotype. The chain has TRBV12-3 or TRBV12-4 and TRBJ1-4; D is unclear. Trimming took 2 bases from V and 3 from J, leaving 10 bases between them. The CDR3 contains 15 residues. This chain's CDR3 is CASSLRLGANEKLFF. The CDR3 coding sequence is TGTGCCAGCAGTTTACGACTTGGGGCTAATGAAAAACTGTTTTTT.

This clonotype was observed a handful of times. The V gene is TRBV11-2, the J gene TRBJ2-1; unclear D gene. This CDR3 region has 14 residues. V lost 3 bases and J lost 1, with 7 bases in between. In germline, CDR1 is SGHAT, CDR2 FQNNGV. CDR3 in DNA: TGTGCCAGCAGCTTCAGGTGGTCCTACAATGAGCAGTTCTTC. The encoded protein is CASSFRWSYNEQFF.

This clonotype was detected only a few times. The rearrangement joins TRBV6-5 to TRBJ2-7; D unclear. This CDR3 comprises 14 residues. From germline, CDR1 is MNHEY and CDR2 SVGAGI. Trimming removed 5 bases from V and 0 bases from J, with 11 bases in between. In DNA, the CDR3 is TGTGCCAGCAGTCGAACAAAAGACTCCTACGAGCAGTACTTC. Encoded protein: CASSRTKDSYEQYF.